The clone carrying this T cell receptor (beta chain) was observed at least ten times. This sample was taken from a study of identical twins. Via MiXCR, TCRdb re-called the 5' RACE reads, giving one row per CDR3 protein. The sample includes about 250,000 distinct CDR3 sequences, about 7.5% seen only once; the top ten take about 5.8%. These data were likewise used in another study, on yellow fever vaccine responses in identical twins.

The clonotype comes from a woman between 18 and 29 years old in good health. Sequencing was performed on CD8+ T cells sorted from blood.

This CDR3 is CATSRQSPQETQYF. The DNA for the CDR3 is TGTGCCACCAGCAGACAGTCTCCCCAAGAGACCCAGTACTTC. V gene TRBV15 combines with J gene TRBJ2-5; D not resolved. The germline V and J ends were trimmed by 2 bases and 1 base, with 8 bases remaining between them. This CDR3 is 14 amino acids long. In germline, CDR1 is LNHNV, CDR2 YYDKDF (reference sequence).